These 30 T cell receptor beta chains came from one sample sequenced in a study of T cells of healthy individuals. MiXCR, run by TCRdb on the 5' RACE reads, gives a single entry per CDR3 protein. The data hold about 57,000 distinct CDR3 sequences, with 15% to 20% observed a single time. Receptors were obtained from a human donor in good health.

This clonotype showed up just a few times. DNA for the CDR3: TGCAGTGGCGGGACTCCCAAAATAGAGCAGTACTTC. Residues: CSGGTPKIEQYF. The chain employs TRBV20-1 and TRBJ2-7; the D gene is possibly TRBD2 (6 bases). The CDR3 extends over 12 amino acids. V lost 7 bases, J lost 7 bases, and 17 bases lay in between. Per germline, CDR1 DFQATT and CDR2 SNEGSKA (reference sequence).

This clonotype has ten or more counts. This chain uses TRBV28 with TRBJ1-3; perhaps TRBD1 as D (6 bases). The CDR3 loop spans 20 amino acids. The germline CDR1 and CDR2 sequences are MDHEN and SYDVKM. The V end was cut by 2 bases, the J end by 0 bases, with 23 bases between. The DNA for the CDR3 is TGTGCCAGCAGTTTAACGTTAAGTGAGGGGGGCACCAGCTCTGGAAACACCATATATTTT. Residues: CASSLTLSEGGTSSGNTIYF.

This clonotype showed up many times. V usage is TRBV7-9 and J usage is TRBJ2-7; D is ambiguous. Looked up from germline, CDR1 is SEHNR and CDR2 is FQNEAQ (reference sequence). V was shortened by 3 bases and J by 5 bases, with 8 bases between the two germline ends. The CDR3 contains 12 residues. CDR3 protein: CASSFTQDEQYF. Written as DNA, the CDR3 is TGTGCCAGCAGCTTTACCCAGGACGAGCAGTACTTC.

This chain joins TRBV11-2 and TRBJ2-3; D is possibly TRBD2 (7 bases). The germline V and J ends were trimmed by 1 base and 6 bases, with 14 bases remaining between them. The germline V gene encodes CDR1 SGHAT and CDR2 FQNNGV. The CDR3 contains 15 residues. The CDR3 region is CASSLVAGAADTQYF. The CDR3 DNA is TGTGCCAGCAGCTTAGTTGCGGGGGCTGCGGATACGCAGTATTTT.

The rearrangement joins TRBV7-9 to TRBJ1-2, with 9 bases that match TRBD1. CDR3 size: 18 residues. Germline-derived CDR1 and CDR2 are SEHNR and FQNEAQ (reference sequence). V dropped 6 bases and J dropped 8; count of bases not matched to a gene: 22. CDR3 bases: TGTGCCAGCAGTCTAAGCCACCGGGGGACAGGGAAGAAGGGCGGCTACACCTTC. Protein product: CASSLSHRGTGKKGGYTF.

This clonotype was seen at least ten times. The V call is TRBV9, the J call TRBJ2-7; D unclear. CDR3 length: 13 residues. V dropped 2 bases and J dropped 4 bases, with 10 bases sitting between them. Germline-derived CDR1 and CDR2 are SGDLS and YYNGEE. CDR3 loop: CASSVAPLYEQYF. The CDR3, as DNA: TGTGCCAGCAGCGTCGCCCCCCTATACGAGCAGTACTTC.

This clonotype was seen only a few times. The chain has TRBV5-1 and TRBJ2-5; D is unresolved. The CDR3 runs to 13 residues. The germline CDR1 and CDR2 sequences are SGHRS and YFSETQ. The V end lost 4 bases, the J end lost 4 bases, and 11 bases lay between the germline ends. The CDR3 bases are TGCGCCAGCAGCGCCGACACCGGAGAGACCCAGTACTTC. Amino acids: CASSADTGETQYF. Variable domain in full (rest from reference TRBV5-1 and TRBJ2-5): KAGVTQTPRYLIKTRGQQVTLSCSPISGHRSVSWYQQTPGQGLQFLFEYFSETQRNKGNFPGRFSGRQFSNSRSEMNVSTLELGDSALYLCASSADTGETQYFGPGTRLLVL.

This clonotype appeared a few times. The chain combines TRBV29-1 with TRBJ1-1, with TRBD1 matching 8 bases. This CDR3 comprises 13 residues. CDR1 is SQVTM and CDR2 is ANQGSEA in the germline V gene. V was clipped by 7 bases and J by 1 base; unmatched bases: 5. In DNA, the CDR3 is TGCAGCGGAACCAGGGGGCGGAACACTGAAGCTTTCTTT. Its protein is CSGTRGRNTEAFF.

The chain couples TRBV6-2 or TRBV6-3 to TRBJ2-1; D may be TRBD2 (6 bases). The V gene lost 3 bases and the J gene lost 6 bases, with 15 bases spanning the gap. Germline CDR1 MNHEY, CDR2 SVGEGT. The CDR3 is 15 residues long. The CDR3, as DNA: TGTGCCAGCAGTTATAGGGCGGGAAGGGGCAATGAGCAGTTCTTC. Its protein is CASSYRAGRGNEQFF.

This clonotype showed up many times. The chain recombines TRBV7-6 with TRBJ2-1, with 12 bases matching TRBD1. CDR1 is SGHVS and CDR2 is FNYEAQ in the germline V gene. V trimming: 5 bases; J trimming: 10 bases; junction bases outside the gene matches: 21. The CDR3 totals 19 residues. CDR3 sequence reads: CASSQDGTGGLVAKWEQFF. For the CDR3, the DNA is TGTGCCAGCAGCCAAGACGGGACAGGGGGCCTAGTGGCCAAATGGGAGCAGTTCTTC.

This clonotype was counted ten times or more. The rearrangement links TRBV10-3 to TRBJ2-2; TRBD2 aligns across 7 bases. This CDR3 has 15 amino acids. Germline V CDR1 and CDR2: ENHRY, SYGVKD. J gave up 0 bases and V 2 bases, and 0 bases lay outside the gene matches. In DNA form, the CDR3 reads TGTGCCATCAGTGAGGGACTAGCGAACACCGGGGAGCTGTTTTTT. This codes for CAISEGLANTGELFF.

The V and J genes are TRBV4-1 and TRBJ1-2; 9 nucleotides align to TRBD1. This CDR3 is built from 17 residues. Germline loops: CDR1 MGHRA, CDR2 YSYEKL. V was clipped by 1 base and J by 1 base; unmatched bases: 7. CDR3: CASSQALGTGINYGYTF. CDR3 in DNA: TGCGCCAGCAGCCAAGCGTTGGGGACAGGGATTAACTATGGCTACACCTTC.

In its sample, this clonotype was seen a few times. The chain joins TRBV9 to TRBJ2-1; tentatively, D is TRBD2 (6 bases). In germline, CDR1 is SGDLS, CDR2 YYNGEE. V lost 1 base, J lost 0 bases, and 14 bases lay in between. This CDR3 region has 17 residues. CDR3 amino acids: CASSVFPGGGSYNEQFF. CDR3 nucleotides: TGTGCCAGCAGCGTATTCCCCGGGGGAGGCTCCTACAATGAGCAGTTCTTC.

The V call is TRBV20-1, the J call TRBJ2-1, with D perhaps matching TRBD1 or TRBD2 (6 bases each). Germline lookup yields CDR1 DFQATT and CDR2 SNEGSKA (reference sequence). This CDR3 has 14 residues. The V and J ends lost 0 bases and 7 bases respectively, with 13 bases between them. The CDR3 sequence: CSARDKGGLNEQFF. The CDR3 nucleotides are TGCAGTGCTAGAGATAAGGGGGGCTTGAATGAGCAGTTCTTC.

This clonotype was picked up many times. The genes are TRBV6-5 and TRBJ1-4, with D possibly matching TRBD1 (5 bases). This CDR3 has 16 residues. V shed 0 bases and J shed 8 bases, with 16 bases lying between them. CDR1 MNHEY and CDR2 SVGAGI come from the germline V gene. The CDR3 region is CASSYSSWGKLEKLFF. In DNA, the CDR3 is TGTGCCAGCAGTTACTCGTCTTGGGGGAAACTCGAAAAACTGTTTTTT.

This clonotype was observed many times. The germline gene is not matched at one end of the junction; a read error may be the cause. The chain uses TRBV7-7 and TRBJ2-5; 7 bases are a match to TRBD2. The germline V gene has CDR1 SSHAT and CDR2 FNYEAQ (reference sequence). The CDR3 contains 12 residues. The CDR3 nucleotides are TGTGCTAGCAGCTTCCCTAGCGGGACCCAGTACTTC. It translates to CASSFPSGTQYF.

This clonotype has a handful of counts. The chain uses TRBV29-1 and TRBJ2-5; 7 bases are a match to TRBD2. Germline V gene lookup returns CDR1 SQVTM and CDR2 ANQGSEA. V shed 0 bases and J 3 bases; nucleotides not matched to a gene: 16. The CDR3 runs to 18 residues. Here the CDR3 DNA reads TGCAGCGTTGAAGATAGGCGGGAGATTTTGGTGCGTGAAGAGACCCAGTACTTC. This sequence encodes CSVEDRREILVREETQYF.

The chain carries TRBV3-1 and TRBJ1-2; tentative D call: TRBD1 (5 bases). The CDR3 extends over 12 amino acids. The germline CDR1 and CDR2 sequences are LGHDT and YNNKEL (reference sequence). V was shortened by 1 base and J by 10 bases, with 10 bases between the two germline ends. The CDR3 nucleotides read TGTGCCAGCAGCCAAGGTGAAGGGGTCTACACCTTC. It codes for CASSQGEGVYTF.

The genes are TRBV6-1 and TRBJ2-1; TRBD2 matches at 7 bases. The CDR3 runs to 14 residues. The germline V gene has CDR1 MNHNS and CDR2 SASEGT. V was pared by 1 base and J by 4 bases, with 1 base of the junction left unmatched. In DNA, the CDR3 is TGTGCCAGCAGTGAAGGGGGGGGATACAATGAGCAGTTCTTC. Amino acid sequence: CASSEGGGYNEQFF.

This clonotype was recorded a few times. The J gene is TRBJ1-2, the V gene TRBV6-5, with 8 bases lining up with TRBD1. Germline values: CDR1 MNHEY, CDR2 SVGAGI. V was clipped by 5 bases and J by 7 bases; unmatched bases: 9. There are 14 residues in the CDR3. The CDR3 is CASSRAGGASGYTF. The CDR3 coding sequence is TGTGCCAGCAGTCGTGCAGGGGGCGCCTCTGGCTACACCTTC.

In this sample, this clonotype turned up many times. The chain has TRBV5-5 and TRBJ1-2, with D perhaps TRBD1 (6 bases). Trimming removed 4 bases at V and 8 bases at J, with 21 bases between. Looked up from germline, CDR1 is SGHKS and CDR2 is YYEKEE (reference sequence). CDR3 length equals 15 residues. CDR3 in amino acids: CASSPLQGLTKGYTF. Written as DNA, the CDR3 is TGTGCCAGCAGCCCTCTACAGGGACTAACTAAGGGCTACACCTTC. Filled out from reference TRBV5-5 and TRBJ1-2, the complete variable domain reads DAGVTQSPTHLIKTRGQQVTLRCSPISGHKSVSWYQQVLGQGPQFIFQYYEKEERGRGNFPDRFSARQFPNYSSELNVNALLLGDSALYLCASSPLQGLTKGYTFGSGTRLTVV.

The V gene is TRBV4-1, the J gene TRBJ2-3, with 8 bases that match TRBD2. Per germline, CDR1 MGHRA and CDR2 YSYEKL. V was pared by 3 bases and J by 4 bases, with 6 bases of the junction left unmatched. The CDR3 is 15 amino acids. The CDR3 sequence: CASSQRPSGPDTQYF. The CDR3 DNA sequence: TGCGCCAGCAGCCAGAGGCCTAGCGGGCCAGATACGCAGTATTTT.

The J gene is TRBJ1-5, the V gene TRBV12-5; no firm D call. The CDR3 is made up of 14 amino acids. The V gene's germline CDR1 is LGHNT and CDR2 FRNRAP. In DNA form, the CDR3 reads TGTGCCAGCACCATAACGACGGGCAATCAGCCCCAGCATTTT. This sequence encodes CASTITTGNQPQHF. The whole variable domain, remainder taken from reference TRBV12-5 and TRBJ1-5, is DARVTQTPRHKVTEMGQEVTMRCQPILGHNTVFWYRQTMMQGLELLAYFRNRAPLDDSGMPKDRFSAEMPDATLATLKIQPSEPRDSAVYFCASTITTGNQPQHFGDGTRLSIL.

The count of this clonotype is one. Since a much larger clone is just one base distant, this may be a read error. For the CDR3, the DNA is TGCAGTGCTAGAGTGGGGGACAGGAGAACTTTCTTT. Translating gives CSARVGDRRTFF. The V and J genes are TRBV20-1 and TRBJ1-1; 8 nucleotides agree with TRBD1. V lost 1 base and J lost 12; bases outside the gene matches: 7. Per germline, CDR1 DFQATT and CDR2 SNEGSKA (reference sequence). The CDR3 loop spans 12 amino acids.

This clonotype was seen at least ten times. This chain connects TRBV12-3 or TRBV12-4 to TRBJ1-5, with TRBD1 identical over 7 bases. V was pared by 1 base and J by 4 bases, with 4 bases of the junction left unmatched. This CDR3 region has 15 residues. The CDR3, as DNA: TGTGCCAGCAGTTTAGGGCAGGGGGAAAATCAGCCCCAGCATTTT. Amino acid sequence: CASSLGQGENQPQHF.

This chain uses TRBV20-1 with TRBJ2-1; D is ambiguous. This CDR3 contains 17 residues. V gave up 0 bases and J gave up 1 base, with 16 bases separating them. Germline V lookup: CDR1 DFQATT, CDR2 SNEGSKA (reference sequence). The CDR3 coding sequence is TGCAGTGCTAGAGAGACCAGTCTTATGGGGTCCTACAATGAGCAGTTCTTC. Translated: CSARETSLMGSYNEQFF.

This rearrangement joins TRBV27 to TRBJ2-3, with TRBD2 identical over 10 bases. The germline V gene has CDR1 MNHEY and CDR2 SMNVEV (reference sequence). Unmatched junction bases numbered 7, after V lost 8 bases and J lost 2 bases. The CDR3 totals 15 residues. CDR3 in DNA: TGTGCCAGCGGTACCGGGACTAGCGCCACAGATACGCAGTATTTT. This codes for CASGTGTSATDTQYF.

The genes are TRBV10-3 and TRBJ2-6; the match to TRBD1 covers 7 bases. The V gene end was trimmed by 3 bases and the J gene end by 2 bases; junction bases not matched to a gene: 1. Germline CDR1 ENHRY, CDR2 SYGVKD. The CDR3 is made up of 15 amino acids. The CDR3 is CAISDDRAGANVLTF. CDR3 DNA sequence: TGTGCCATCAGTGACGACAGGGCTGGGGCCAACGTCCTGACTTTC.

The chain recombines TRBV19 with TRBJ2-7; 10 bases agree with TRBD1. Germline values: CDR1 LNHDA, CDR2 SQIVND (reference sequence). After removal of 7 bases from V and 5 bases from J, the junction contained 11 bases not matched to a gene. The CDR3 totals 15 residues. The CDR3 protein is CASTGPRQGAHEQYF. The CDR3 nucleotides read TGTGCCAGTACCGGGCCACGACAGGGGGCCCACGAGCAGTACTTC.

The V call is TRBV2, the J call TRBJ1-1; no clear D. This CDR3 is 12 amino acids long. Germline V gene data show CDR1 as SNHLY and CDR2 as FYNNEI. V lost 6 bases, J lost 7 bases, and 12 bases lay in between. For the CDR3, the DNA is TGTGCCAGCAGCTTTTCAGGTCTTGAAGCTTTCTTT. Protein: CASSFSGLEAFF. Supplemented by reference TRBV2 and TRBJ1-1, the full variable domain reads EPEVTQTPSHQVTQMGQEVILRCVPISNHLYFYWYRQILGQKVEFLVSFYNNEISEKSEIFDDQFSVERPDGSNFTLKIRSTKLEDSAMYFCASSFSGLEAFFGQGTRLTVV.